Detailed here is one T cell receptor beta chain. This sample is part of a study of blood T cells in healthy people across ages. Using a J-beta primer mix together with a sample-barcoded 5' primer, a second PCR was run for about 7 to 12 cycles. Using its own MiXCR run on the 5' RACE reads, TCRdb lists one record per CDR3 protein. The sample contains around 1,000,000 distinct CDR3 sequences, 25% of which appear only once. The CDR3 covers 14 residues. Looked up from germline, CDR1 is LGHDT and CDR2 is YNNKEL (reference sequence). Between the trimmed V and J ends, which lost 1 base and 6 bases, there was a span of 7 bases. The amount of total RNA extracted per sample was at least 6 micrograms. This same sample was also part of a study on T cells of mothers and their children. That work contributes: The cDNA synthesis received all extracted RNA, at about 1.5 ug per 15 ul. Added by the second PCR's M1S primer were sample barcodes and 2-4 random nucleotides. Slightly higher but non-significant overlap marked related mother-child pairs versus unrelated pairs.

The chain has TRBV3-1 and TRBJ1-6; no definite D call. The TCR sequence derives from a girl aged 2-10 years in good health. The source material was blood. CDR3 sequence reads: CASSQAIRNSPLHF. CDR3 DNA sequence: TGTGCCAGCAGCCAAGCTATTCGTAATTCACCCCTCCACTTT.